The entry below describes one T cell receptor (beta chain). Its antigen is currently unknown. Each subset's genomic DNA was split evenly across several immunoSEQ plates. Only in-frame clones appear in the TCRdb table, and some are missing; sequencing was by immunoSEQ multiplex PCR. The data show millions of clones, around nine tenths seen once. This entry belongs to a study of shared clonotypes between healthy human individuals. V lost 4 bases, J lost 7 bases, and 13 bases lay in between. Germline-derived CDR1 and CDR2 are MDHEN and SYDVKM. The CDR3 runs 14 residues. There were only Caucasian adults among the donors, and all lived in Nashville, Tennessee. Findings and caveats of the study: Lower generation probabilities were found for non-shared clonotypes than for those shared by all four donors.

Sequenced: naive CD4+ T cells sorted from blood. Subset described: CD45RA+ positively selected. The rearrangement links TRBV28 to TRBJ1-4; D perhaps matches TRBD1 (6 bases). This clonotype was sampled from a man younger than 35 in good health. DNA for the CDR3: TGTGCCAGCAGTTCACCAGGGGTTAGTGAAAAACTGTTTTTT. It codes for CASSSPGVSEKLFF.